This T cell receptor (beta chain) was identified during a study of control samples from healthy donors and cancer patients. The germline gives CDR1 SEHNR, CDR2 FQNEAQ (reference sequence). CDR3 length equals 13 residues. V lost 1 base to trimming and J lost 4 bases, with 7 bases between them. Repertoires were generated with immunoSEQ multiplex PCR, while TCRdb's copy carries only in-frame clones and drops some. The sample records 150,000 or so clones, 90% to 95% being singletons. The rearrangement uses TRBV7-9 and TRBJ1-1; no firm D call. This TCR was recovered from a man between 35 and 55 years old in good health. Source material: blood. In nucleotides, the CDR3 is TGTGCCAGCAGCTTAGATAGTTCCACTGAAGCTTTCTTT. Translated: CASSLDSSTEAFF.